This is a list of T cell receptor beta chains from one sample in a study of low-dose radiotherapy and immunotherapy resistance in tumors. TCRdb re-called the reads through MiXCR, storing one row per CDR3 protein. The sample has roughly 95,000 distinct CDR3 sequences, roughly 20% seen once; the top ten hold 9.5% to 15%. The starting material was PBMCs, obtained after low-dose radiotherapy plus immunotherapy. The receptors come from a female donor with ovarian cancer. The CDR3 runs from the conserved cysteine through the conserved F or W. D genes are given only for firm matches. Clone size, where shown, is once, few, many, or a class for clones that have expanded.

J gene: TRBJ1-4
clone size: many
V gene: TRBV5-5
D gene: NA
CDR3 protein: CASSPGIWDEKLFF
CDR3 DNA: TGTGCCAGCAGCCCCGGGATCTGGGACGAAAAACTGTTTTTT

J gene: TRBJ2-3
clone size: many
V gene: TRBV4-1
D gene: TRBD2
CDR3 protein: CASSQAKAGGDTQYF
CDR3 DNA: TGCGCCAGCAGCCAAGCGAAGGCGGGAGGAGATACGCAGTATTTT

J gene: TRBJ2-1
clone size: many
V gene: TRBV6-2/TRBV6-3
D gene: TRBD1
CDR3 protein: CASSLLAGGYNEQFF
CDR3 DNA: TGTGCCAGCAGCCTCTTGGCAGGGGGCTACAATGAGCAGTTCTTC

J gene: TRBJ2-2
clone size: many
V gene: TRBV3-1
D gene: NA
CDR3 protein: CASSQAVNTGELFF
CDR3 DNA: TGTGCCAGCAGCCAAGCCGTTAACACCGGGGAGCTGTTTTTT

J gene: TRBJ2-5
clone size: many
V gene: TRBV7-6
D gene: NA
CDR3 protein: CASSLLGGTQYF
CDR3 DNA: TGTGCCAGCAGCTTACTAGGTGGAACCCAGTACTTC

J gene: TRBJ2-7
clone size: many
V gene: TRBV5-1
D gene: NA
CDR3 protein: CASSEEVPYEQYF
CDR3 DNA: TGCGCCAGCAGTGAAGAGGTACCCTACGAGCAGTACTTC

J gene: TRBJ2-2
clone size: many
V gene: TRBV10-3
D gene: NA
CDR3 protein: CATKGLPNGGELFF
CDR3 DNA: TGTGCCACTAAGGGATTGCCTAATGGCGGGGAGCTGTTTTTT

J gene: TRBJ2-1
clone size: NA
V gene: TRBV15
D gene: NA
CDR3 protein: CATSRDRGGTYNEQFF
CDR3 DNA: TGTGCCACCAGCAGAGATCGAGGGGGAACCTACAATGAGCAGTTCTTC

J gene: TRBJ1-3
clone size: many
V gene: TRBV29-1
D gene: NA
CDR3 protein: CSVGGHSGNTIYF
CDR3 DNA: TGCAGCGTTGGGGGGCACTCTGGAAACACCATATATTTT

J gene: TRBJ1-3
clone size: many
V gene: TRBV30
D gene: NA
CDR3 protein: CAWTGRRSGNTIYF
CDR3 DNA: TGTGCCTGGACTGGCAGACGCTCTGGAAACACCATATATTTT

J gene: TRBJ1-2
clone size: few
V gene: TRBV30
D gene: TRBD1
CDR3 protein: CAKRTGGAYGYTF
CDR3 DNA: TGTGCCAAAAGGACAGGGGGGGCCTATGGCTACACCTTC

J gene: TRBJ2-1
clone size: NA
V gene: TRBV7-6
D gene: TRBD2
CDR3 protein: CASSRGQAGGPTTYNEQFF
CDR3 DNA: TGTGCCAGCAGCCGAGGTCAAGCGGGAGGGCCGACTACCTACAATGAGCAGTTCTTC

J gene: TRBJ1-1
clone size: many
V gene: TRBV29-1
D gene: NA
CDR3 protein: CSVTGRKGTEAFF
CDR3 DNA: TGCAGCGTTACGGGACGGAAGGGGACTGAAGCTTTCTTT

J gene: TRBJ2-7
clone size: many
V gene: TRBV29-1
D gene: NA
CDR3 protein: CSVGNSYEQYF
CDR3 DNA: TGCAGCGTTGGGAATTCCTACGAGCAGTACTTC

J gene: TRBJ2-5
clone size: many
V gene: TRBV2
D gene: NA
CDR3 protein: CASRYRGPAETQYF
CDR3 DNA: TGTGCCAGCAGGTATCGGGGACCGGCGGAGACCCAGTACTTC

J gene: TRBJ2-3
clone size: many
V gene: TRBV10-3
D gene: NA
CDR3 protein: CALSGSWTSTDTQYF
CDR3 DNA: TGTGCCCTATCGGGTAGCTGGACTAGCACAGATACGCAGTATTTT

J gene: TRBJ1-1
clone size: many
V gene: TRBV28
D gene: TRBD1
CDR3 protein: CASSTGTGRLGVGAFF
CDR3 DNA: TGTGCCAGCAGCACCGGGACAGGAAGATTAGGCGTCGGAGCTTTCTTT

J gene: TRBJ2-7
clone size: NA
V gene: TRBV12-3/TRBV12-4
D gene: TRBD2
CDR3 protein: CASSLSLMTSGTYEQYF
CDR3 DNA: TGTGCCAGCAGTTTATCGTTAATGACTAGCGGGACCTACGAGCAGTACTTC

J gene: TRBJ1-2
clone size: many
V gene: TRBV6-2/TRBV6-3
D gene: NA
CDR3 protein: CASLSPYGYTF
CDR3 DNA: TGTGCCAGCCTTTCGCCCTATGGCTACACCTTC

J gene: TRBJ2-1
clone size: many
V gene: TRBV10-1
D gene: TRBD2
CDR3 protein: CASSDSGRHNEQFF
CDR3 DNA: TGCGCCAGCAGTGATAGCGGGAGGCACAATGAGCAGTTCTTC

J gene: TRBJ2-1
clone size: many
V gene: TRBV5-1
D gene: NA
CDR3 protein: CASDPGSISTYNEQFF
CDR3 DNA: TGCGCCAGCGATCCGGGGAGCATCAGCACCTACAATGAGCAGTTCTTC

J gene: TRBJ2-1
clone size: many
V gene: TRBV27
D gene: TRBD1
CDR3 protein: CASRDRAGHEQFF
CDR3 DNA: TGTGCCAGCAGGGACAGGGCGGGCCATGAGCAGTTCTTC

J gene: TRBJ2-7
clone size: many
V gene: TRBV5-1
D gene: TRBD2
CDR3 protein: CASSLTSGGSSEQYF
CDR3 DNA: TGCGCCAGCAGCTTGACTAGCGGGGGATCCAGCGAGCAGTACTTC

J gene: TRBJ2-7
clone size: many
V gene: TRBV2
D gene: NA
CDR3 protein: CASILGLASYEQYF
CDR3 DNA: TGTGCCAGCATCCTCGGGCTCGCCTCCTACGAGCAGTACTTC

J gene: TRBJ1-1
clone size: NA
V gene: TRBV3-1
D gene: NA
CDR3 protein: CASSPRRAGNTEAFF
CDR3 DNA: TGTGCCAGCAGCCCCCGGAGGGCGGGGAACACTGAAGCTTTCTTT

J gene: TRBJ1-2
clone size: NA
V gene: TRBV20-1
D gene: TRBD1
CDR3 protein: CSASTGQGPYGYTF
CDR3 DNA: TGCAGTGCTAGTACCGGACAGGGTCCCTATGGCTACACCTTC

J gene: TRBJ2-6
clone size: many
V gene: TRBV6-5
D gene: TRBD1
CDR3 protein: CASSRPGSGTGSWGANVLTF
CDR3 DNA: TGTGCCAGCAGCCGTCCCGGATCCGGGACAGGCTCCTGGGGGGCCAACGTCCTGACTTTC

J gene: TRBJ1-1
clone size: many
V gene: TRBV7-9
D gene: NA
CDR3 protein: CASSFKGSGTEAFF
CDR3 DNA: TGTGCCAGCAGCTTCAAGGGTAGTGGAACTGAAGCTTTCTTT

J gene: TRBJ1-6
clone size: many
V gene: TRBV7-9
D gene: NA
CDR3 protein: CASSGDPGANSPLHF
CDR3 DNA: TGTGCCAGCAGCGGGGACCCGGGGGCGAATTCACCCCTCCACTTT

J gene: TRBJ1-1
clone size: many
V gene: TRBV5-1
D gene: NA
CDR3 protein: CASSATRVGDTEAFF
CDR3 DNA: TGCGCCAGCAGCGCCACGAGGGTTGGGGACACTGAAGCTTTCTTT

J gene: TRBJ2-7
clone size: many
V gene: TRBV5-1
D gene: NA
CDR3 protein: CASSLEGGGDEQYF
CDR3 DNA: TGCGCCAGCAGCTTGGAAGGGGGAGGCGACGAGCAGTACTTC

J gene: TRBJ2-7
clone size: many
V gene: TRBV4-1
D gene: NA
CDR3 protein: CASSQELRSYAYEQYF
CDR3 DNA: TGCGCCAGCAGCCAAGAACTTCGGAGTTATGCCTACGAGCAGTACTTC

J gene: TRBJ2-2
clone size: many
V gene: TRBV29-1
D gene: NA
CDR3 protein: CSVRRPGRAGELFF
CDR3 DNA: TGCAGCGTTCGTAGGCCGGGACGAGCCGGGGAGCTGTTTTTT

J gene: TRBJ2-7
clone size: many
V gene: TRBV6-6
D gene: TRBD2
CDR3 protein: CASSERGGSEQYF
CDR3 DNA: TGTGCCAGCAGTGAACGGGGGGGCTCCGAGCAGTACTTC

J gene: TRBJ2-6
clone size: NA
V gene: TRBV19
D gene: NA
CDR3 protein: CASSIQNSGANVLTF
CDR3 DNA: TGTGCCAGTAGTATCCAGAACTCTGGGGCCAACGTCCTGACTTTC